The rows below give T cell receptor beta chains drawn from one sample of a study of early T cells in non-severe SARS-CoV-2 infection. Via MiXCR, TCRdb re-called the 5' RACE reads, giving one row per CDR3 protein. This sample has tens of thousands of distinct CDR3 sequences; 11% occur once, and the top ten carry roughly 10%. Sequenced: whole blood. All receptors come from an adult who was a healthcare worker with PCR-confirmed SARS-CoV-2 infection or an uninfected control (not recorded which). Both conserved end residues are trimmed from each CDR3. The size field is filled for only some rows; it gives once, few, many or a size class.

TRBV3-1	-	TRBJ2-2	ASSPPFWAGDWTGELF
TRBV7-2	-	TRBJ1-5	ASSFLQGGQPQH
TRBV20-1	many	TRBJ1-1	SARVRLWPKRGTTEAF
TRBV7-2	few	TRBJ2-5	ASSQLPGSQETQY
TRBV5-1	few	TRBJ1-2	ASSPTAAGTTYGYT
TRBV9	-	TRBJ2-1	ASSGTGMSYNEQF
TRBV20-1	many	TRBJ2-7	SARLVLEQY
TRBV4-1	many	TRBJ2-7	ASSDDYEQY
TRBV6-6	-	TRBJ1-6	ASSGTTYNSPLH
TRBV6-6	few	TRBJ2-1	ASSGGNEQF
TRBV3-1	many	TRBJ1-5	ASSQGAQWSNQPQH
TRBV20-1	many	TRBJ2-3	SARDSSRTTADTQY
TRBV12-3/TRBV12-4	medium-sized	TRBJ2-5	ASSLEETQY
TRBV5-1	many	TRBJ1-2	ASSVDTTYGYT
TRBV5-1	-	TRBJ2-7	ASSSTGTGRHEQY
TRBV12-3/TRBV12-4	-	TRBJ2-7	ASTTGRYEQY
TRBV6-6	-	TRBJ1-5	ASSYFSTGNQPQH
TRBV20-1	many	TRBJ2-5	SARGGLAGAETQY
TRBV5-4	few	TRBJ1-1	ASSLASQNTEAF
TRBV5-4	many	TRBJ2-2	ASSLAWRAGELF
TRBV28	many	TRBJ2-6	ASSSTGGANVLT
TRBV3-1	few	TRBJ2-1	ATSKASGHNEQF
TRBV5-6	many	TRBJ2-7	ASSSGGGDLTYEQY
TRBV28	few	TRBJ2-7	ASSLSQGAYEQY
TRBV2	many	TRBJ2-5	ASSPFGGQLNQETQY
TRBV11-2	few	TRBJ2-3	ASSLLARASTDTQY
TRBV2	many	TRBJ1-4	ASSKQGLEKLF
TRBV3-1	-	TRBJ1-3	ASSQTLSTGNTIY
TRBV5-1	-	TRBJ2-7	ASSLVPESPYEQY
TRBV15	few	TRBJ1-5	ATSRDIQPQH
TRBV5-1	once	TRBJ1-1	ASSFVLGDTEAF
TRBV2	few	TRBJ2-1	ASSRERGSYNEQF
TRBV20-1	medium-sized	TRBJ2-3	SASYPQGDTQY
TRBV5-1	few	TRBJ1-2	ASSLGHGQDYGYT
TRBV5-5	many	TRBJ2-7	ASSVLAGSYEQY
TRBV7-8	many	TRBJ2-7	ASSRWTSSYEQY
TRBV10-1	few	TRBJ2-7	ASGTGLYEQY
TRBV7-6	many	TRBJ1-2	ASSLGTGASYGYT
TRBV5-1	few	TRBJ2-4	ASSLEAGLQY
TRBV12-3/TRBV12-4	-	TRBJ2-5	ASSWRGEETQY
TRBV21-1	few	TRBJ1-6	ASSPGQGASFLPSPLH
TRBV29-1	many	TRBJ1-2	SVRRGQGSYGYT
TRBV4-2	many	TRBJ2-3	ASSQERGGPDTQY
TRBV7-8	-	TRBJ1-1	ASSFGRNTEAF
TRBV19	-	TRBJ2-5	ASSGQGRETQY
TRBV18	few	TRBJ1-1	ASSPSPPDTEAF
TRBV9	few	TRBJ2-7	ASSVDEGAYEQY
TRBV5-1	-	TRBJ2-2	ASSLEYRTNTGELF
TRBV28	-	TRBJ1-2	ASSVGSGQGAHGYT
TRBV20-1	many	TRBJ2-7	SARQGSYEQY
TRBV10-1	few	TRBJ2-7	ASSENWEYGEQY
TRBV5-1	-	TRBJ2-3	ATGDRASDTQY
TRBV10-3	-	TRBJ2-3	AIKDKADTQY
TRBV14	many	TRBJ2-1	ASSRNYNEQF
TRBV3-1	few	TRBJ1-1	ASSDSVNTEAF
TRBV12-3/TRBV12-4	few	TRBJ2-6	ASSPGTGSSGANVLT
TRBV7-3	-	TRBJ1-1	ASSLIANTEAF
TRBV28	few	TRBJ1-4	ASSLVGSTNEKLF
TRBV29-1	-	TRBJ2-7	SVEWGPGQGGDEQY
TRBV9	-	TRBJ1-6	ASSVAAEFYNSPLH